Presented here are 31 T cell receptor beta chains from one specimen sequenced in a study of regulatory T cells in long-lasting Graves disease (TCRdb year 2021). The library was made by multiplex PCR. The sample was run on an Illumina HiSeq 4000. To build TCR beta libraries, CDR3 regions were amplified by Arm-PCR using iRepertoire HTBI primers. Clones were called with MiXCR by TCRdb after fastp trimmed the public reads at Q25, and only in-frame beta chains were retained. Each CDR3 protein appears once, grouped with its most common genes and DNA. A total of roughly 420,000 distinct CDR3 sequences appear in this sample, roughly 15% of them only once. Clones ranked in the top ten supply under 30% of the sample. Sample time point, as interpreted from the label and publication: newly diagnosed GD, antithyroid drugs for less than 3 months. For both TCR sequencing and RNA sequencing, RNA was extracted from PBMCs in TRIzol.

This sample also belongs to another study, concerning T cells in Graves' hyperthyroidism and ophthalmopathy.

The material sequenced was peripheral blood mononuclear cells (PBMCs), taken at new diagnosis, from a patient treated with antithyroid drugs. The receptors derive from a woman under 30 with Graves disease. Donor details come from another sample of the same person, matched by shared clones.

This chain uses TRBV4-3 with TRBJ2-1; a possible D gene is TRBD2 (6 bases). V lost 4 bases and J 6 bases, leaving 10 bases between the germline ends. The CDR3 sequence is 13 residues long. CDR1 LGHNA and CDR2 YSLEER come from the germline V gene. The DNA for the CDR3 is TGCGCCAGCAGCCTGGACTATTTCAATGAGCAGTTCTTC. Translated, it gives CASSLDYFNEQFF.

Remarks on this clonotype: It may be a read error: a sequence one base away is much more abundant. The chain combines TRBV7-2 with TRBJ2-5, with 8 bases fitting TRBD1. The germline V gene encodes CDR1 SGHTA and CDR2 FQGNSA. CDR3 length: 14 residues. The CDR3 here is CASSQGTGQENQYF. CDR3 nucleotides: TGTGCCAGCAGCCAGGGGACAGGTCAAGAGAACCAGTACTTC.

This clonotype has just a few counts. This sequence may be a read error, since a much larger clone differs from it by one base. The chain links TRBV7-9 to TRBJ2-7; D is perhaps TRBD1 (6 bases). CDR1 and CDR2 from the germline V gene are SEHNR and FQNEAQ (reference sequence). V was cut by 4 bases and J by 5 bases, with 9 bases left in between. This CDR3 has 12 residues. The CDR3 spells CASSSQGNEQYF. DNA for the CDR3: TGTGCCAGCAGCTCACAGGGTAACGAGCAGTACTTC.

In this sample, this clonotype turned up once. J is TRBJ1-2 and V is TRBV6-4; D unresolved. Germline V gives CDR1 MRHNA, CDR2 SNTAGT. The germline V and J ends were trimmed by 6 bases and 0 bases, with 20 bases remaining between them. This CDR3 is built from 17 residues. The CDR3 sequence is CASRITWAEISNYGYTF. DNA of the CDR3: TGTGCCAGCAGGATTACTTGGGCAGAAATATCTAACTATGGCTACACCTTC.

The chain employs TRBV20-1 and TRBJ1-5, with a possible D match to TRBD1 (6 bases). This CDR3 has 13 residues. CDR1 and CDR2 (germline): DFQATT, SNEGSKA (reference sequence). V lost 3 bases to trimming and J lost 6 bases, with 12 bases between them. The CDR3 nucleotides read TGCAGTGCTAGTCCGAGGACAGTTCAGCCCCAGCATTTT. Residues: CSASPRTVQPQHF.

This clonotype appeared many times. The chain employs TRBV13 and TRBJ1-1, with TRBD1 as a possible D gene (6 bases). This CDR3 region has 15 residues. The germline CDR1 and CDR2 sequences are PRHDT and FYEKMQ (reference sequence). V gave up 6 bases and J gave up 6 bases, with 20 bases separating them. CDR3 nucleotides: TGTGCCAGCAGGATCTCAGGGGTTGGTTTGTCTGAAGCTTTCTTT. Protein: CASRISGVGLSEAFF.

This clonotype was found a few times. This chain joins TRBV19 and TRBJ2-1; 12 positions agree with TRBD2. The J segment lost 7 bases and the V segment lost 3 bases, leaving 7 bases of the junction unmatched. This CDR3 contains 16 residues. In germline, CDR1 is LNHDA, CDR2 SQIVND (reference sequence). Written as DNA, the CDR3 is TGTGCCAGTAGTATCAGGCTAGCGGGAGGGCTTAATGAGCAGTTCTTC. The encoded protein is CASSIRLAGGLNEQFF. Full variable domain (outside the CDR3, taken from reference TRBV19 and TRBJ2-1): DGGITQSPKYLFRKEGQNVTLSCEQNLNHDAMYWYRQDPGQGLRLIYYSQIVNDFQKGDIAEGYSVSREKKESFPLTVTSAQKNPTAFYLCASSIRLAGGLNEQFFGPGTRLTVL.

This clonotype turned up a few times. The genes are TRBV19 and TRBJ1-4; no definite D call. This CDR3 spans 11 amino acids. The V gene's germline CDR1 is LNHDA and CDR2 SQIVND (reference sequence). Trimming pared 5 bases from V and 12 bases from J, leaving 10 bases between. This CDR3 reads CASSLGVELFF. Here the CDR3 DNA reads TGTGCCAGTAGTCTCGGGGTCGAACTGTTTTTT. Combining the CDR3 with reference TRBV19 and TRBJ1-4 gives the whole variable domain DGGITQSPKYLFRKEGQNVTLSCEQNLNHDAMYWYRQDPGQGLRLIYYSQIVNDFQKGDIAEGYSVSREKKESFPLTVTSAQKNPTAFYLCASSLGVELFFGSGTQLSVL.

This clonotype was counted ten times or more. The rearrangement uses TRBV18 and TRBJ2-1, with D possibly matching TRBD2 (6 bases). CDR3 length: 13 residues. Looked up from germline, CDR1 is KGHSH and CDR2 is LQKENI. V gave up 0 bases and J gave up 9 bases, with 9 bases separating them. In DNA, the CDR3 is TGTGCCAGCTCACCACCCGGGGGAAGTGAGCAGTTCTTC. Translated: CASSPPGGSEQFF.

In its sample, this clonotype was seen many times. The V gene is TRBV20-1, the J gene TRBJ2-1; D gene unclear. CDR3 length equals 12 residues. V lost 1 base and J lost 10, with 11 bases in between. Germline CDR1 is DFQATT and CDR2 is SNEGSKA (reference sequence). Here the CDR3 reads CSARGGSEEQFF. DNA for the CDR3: TGCAGTGCTAGAGGTGGTTCCGAGGAGCAGTTCTTC.

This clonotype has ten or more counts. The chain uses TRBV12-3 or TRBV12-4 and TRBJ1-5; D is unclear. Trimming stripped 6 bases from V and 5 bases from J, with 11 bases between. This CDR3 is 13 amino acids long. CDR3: CASSIAEDQPQHF. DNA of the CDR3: TGTGCCAGCAGCATCGCAGAGGATCAGCCCCAGCATTTT.

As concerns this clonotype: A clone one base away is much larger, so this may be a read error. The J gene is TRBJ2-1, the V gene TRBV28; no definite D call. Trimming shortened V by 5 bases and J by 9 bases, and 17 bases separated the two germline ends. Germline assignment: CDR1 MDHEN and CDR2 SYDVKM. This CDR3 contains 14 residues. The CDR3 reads CASSAHPQLREQFF. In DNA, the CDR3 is TGTGCCAGCAGTGCTCACCCCCAATTGCGTGAGCAGTTCTTC.

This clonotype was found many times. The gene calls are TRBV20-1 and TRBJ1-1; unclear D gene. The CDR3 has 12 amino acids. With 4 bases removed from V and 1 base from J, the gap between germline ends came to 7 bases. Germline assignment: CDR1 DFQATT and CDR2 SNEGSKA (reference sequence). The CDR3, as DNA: TGCAGTGCTACCTTACAGAACACTGAAGCTTTCTTT. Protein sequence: CSATLQNTEAFF.

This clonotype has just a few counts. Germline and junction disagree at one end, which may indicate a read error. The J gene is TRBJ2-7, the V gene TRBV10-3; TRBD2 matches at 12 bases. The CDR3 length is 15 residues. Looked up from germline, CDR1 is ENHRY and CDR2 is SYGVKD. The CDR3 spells CAIGDGLAGHYEQYF. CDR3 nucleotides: TGTGCCATCGGTGATGGACTAGCGGGACACTACGAGCAGTACTTC.

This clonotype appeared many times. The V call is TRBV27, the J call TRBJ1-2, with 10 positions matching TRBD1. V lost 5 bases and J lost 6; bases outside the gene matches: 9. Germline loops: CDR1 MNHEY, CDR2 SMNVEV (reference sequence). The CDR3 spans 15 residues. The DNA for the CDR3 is TGTGCCAGCAGTCGCCCGGGACAGGGGAAAGATGGCTACACCTTC. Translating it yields CASSRPGQGKDGYTF.

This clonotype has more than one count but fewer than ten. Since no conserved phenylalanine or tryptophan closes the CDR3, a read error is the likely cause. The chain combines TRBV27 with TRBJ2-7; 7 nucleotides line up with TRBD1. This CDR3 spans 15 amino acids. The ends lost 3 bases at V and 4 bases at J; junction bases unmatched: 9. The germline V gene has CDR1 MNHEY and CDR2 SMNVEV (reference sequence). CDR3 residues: CASSLRGLMGYEQYL. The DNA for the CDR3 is TGTGCCAGCAGTTTGAGGGGGCTAATGGGTTACGAGCAGTACCTC.

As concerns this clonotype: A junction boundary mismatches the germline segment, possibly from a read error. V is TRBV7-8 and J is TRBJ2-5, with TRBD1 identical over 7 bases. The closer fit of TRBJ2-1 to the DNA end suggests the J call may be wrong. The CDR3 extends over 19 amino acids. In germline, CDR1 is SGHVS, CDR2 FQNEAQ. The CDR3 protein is CASTTGTASTTRIPHDQFF. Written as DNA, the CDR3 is TGTGCCAGCACCACCGGGACAGCCTCGACTACCCGCATCCCTCATGATCAGTTCTTC.

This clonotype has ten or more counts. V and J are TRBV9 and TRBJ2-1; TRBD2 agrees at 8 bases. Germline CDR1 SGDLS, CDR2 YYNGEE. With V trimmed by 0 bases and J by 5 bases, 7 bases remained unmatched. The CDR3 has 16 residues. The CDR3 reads CASSVGTAGVHNEQFF. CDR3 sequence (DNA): TGTGCCAGCAGCGTAGGAACAGCGGGAGTACACAATGAGCAGTTCTTC.

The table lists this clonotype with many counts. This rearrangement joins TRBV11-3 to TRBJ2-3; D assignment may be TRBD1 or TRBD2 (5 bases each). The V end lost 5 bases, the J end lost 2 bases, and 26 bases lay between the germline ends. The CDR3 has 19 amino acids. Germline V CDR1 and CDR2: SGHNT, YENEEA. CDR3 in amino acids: CASSKSVGGLNRNTDTQYF. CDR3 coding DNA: TGTGCCAGCAGCAAAAGCGTTGGGGGTTTAAATCGTAACACAGATACGCAGTATTTT.

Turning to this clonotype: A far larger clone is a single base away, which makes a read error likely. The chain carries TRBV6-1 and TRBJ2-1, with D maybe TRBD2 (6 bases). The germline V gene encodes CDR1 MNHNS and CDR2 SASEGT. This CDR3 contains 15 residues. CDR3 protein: CASSYGETRRETRYF. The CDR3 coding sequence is TGTGCCAGCAGTTACGGGGAGACTAGGCGAGAGACCCGGTACTTC.

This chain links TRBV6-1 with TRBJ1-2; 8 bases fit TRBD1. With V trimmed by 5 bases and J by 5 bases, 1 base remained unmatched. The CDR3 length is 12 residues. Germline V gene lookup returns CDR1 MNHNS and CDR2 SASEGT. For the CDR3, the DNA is TGTGCCAGCAGTAGACAGGGGTATGGCTACACCTTC. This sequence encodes CASSRQGYGYTF.

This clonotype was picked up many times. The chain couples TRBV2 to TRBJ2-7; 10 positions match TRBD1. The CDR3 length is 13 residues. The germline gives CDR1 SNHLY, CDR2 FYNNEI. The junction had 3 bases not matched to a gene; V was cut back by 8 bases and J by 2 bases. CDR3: CASEDRGTYEQYF. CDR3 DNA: TGTGCCAGCGAGGACAGGGGGACCTACGAGCAGTACTTC.

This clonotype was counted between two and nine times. In DNA, the CDR3 is TGTGCCAGCAGTGAAACCGGGACAGTGGGAATCGGGGAGCTGTTTTTT. Translated, it gives CASSETGTVGIGELFF. The rearrangement joins TRBV6-1 to TRBJ2-2, with 7 bases lining up with TRBD1. Per germline, CDR1 MNHNS and CDR2 SASEGT. The CDR3 has 16 residues. V shed 2 bases and J 7 bases; nucleotides not matched to a gene: 10.

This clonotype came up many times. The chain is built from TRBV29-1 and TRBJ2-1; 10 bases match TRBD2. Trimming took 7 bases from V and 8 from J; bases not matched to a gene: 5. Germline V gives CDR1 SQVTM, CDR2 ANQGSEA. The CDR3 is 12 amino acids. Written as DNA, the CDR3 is TGCAGCGCGGCTAGCGGGAGTTATGAGCAGTTCTTC. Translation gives CSAASGSYEQFF.

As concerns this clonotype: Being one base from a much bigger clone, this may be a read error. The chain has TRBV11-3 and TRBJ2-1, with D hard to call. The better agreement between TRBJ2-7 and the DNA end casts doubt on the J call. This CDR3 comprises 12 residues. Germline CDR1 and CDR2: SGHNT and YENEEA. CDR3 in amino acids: CASSLDDNEQYF. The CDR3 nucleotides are TGTGCCAGCAGCTTAGACGACAATGAGCAGTACTTC.

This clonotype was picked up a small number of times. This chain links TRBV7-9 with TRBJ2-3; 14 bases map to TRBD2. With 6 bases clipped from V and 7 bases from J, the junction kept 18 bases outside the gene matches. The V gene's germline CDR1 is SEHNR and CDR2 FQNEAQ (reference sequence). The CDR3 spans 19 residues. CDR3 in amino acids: CASRPRLAGGPKKANTQYF. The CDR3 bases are TGTGCCAGCAGACCCCGACTAGCGGGAGGGCCAAAGAAAGCTAATACGCAGTATTTT.

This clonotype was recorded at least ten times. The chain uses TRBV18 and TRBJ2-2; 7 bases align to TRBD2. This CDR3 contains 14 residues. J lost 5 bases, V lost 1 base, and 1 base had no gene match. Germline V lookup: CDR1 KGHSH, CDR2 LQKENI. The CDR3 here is CASSPQRGTGELFF. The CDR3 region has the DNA TGTGCCAGCTCACCACAGCGGGGTACCGGGGAGCTGTTTTTT.

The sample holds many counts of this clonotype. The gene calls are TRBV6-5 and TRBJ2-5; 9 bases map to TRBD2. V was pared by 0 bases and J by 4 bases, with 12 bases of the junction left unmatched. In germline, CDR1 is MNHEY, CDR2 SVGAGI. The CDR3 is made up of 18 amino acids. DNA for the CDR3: TGTGCCAGCAGTTACTCGATCGGCTTAGCGGGAGTGGTAGAGACCCAGTACTTC. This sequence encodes CASSYSIGLAGVVETQYF.

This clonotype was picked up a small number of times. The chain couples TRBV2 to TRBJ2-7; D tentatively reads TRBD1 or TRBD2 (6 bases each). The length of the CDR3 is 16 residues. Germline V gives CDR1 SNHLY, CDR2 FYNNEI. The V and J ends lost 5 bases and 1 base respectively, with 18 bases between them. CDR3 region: CASSSQAGGVSYEQYF. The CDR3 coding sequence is TGTGCCAGCAGTTCCCAAGCCGGGGGCGTATCCTACGAGCAGTACTTC.

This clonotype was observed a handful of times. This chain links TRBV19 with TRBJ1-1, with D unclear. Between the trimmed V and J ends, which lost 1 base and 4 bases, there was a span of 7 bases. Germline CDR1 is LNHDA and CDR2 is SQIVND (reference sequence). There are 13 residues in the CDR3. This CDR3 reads CASSIGSGTEAFF. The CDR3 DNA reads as TGTGCCAGTAGTATAGGAAGTGGCACTGAAGCTTTCTTT.

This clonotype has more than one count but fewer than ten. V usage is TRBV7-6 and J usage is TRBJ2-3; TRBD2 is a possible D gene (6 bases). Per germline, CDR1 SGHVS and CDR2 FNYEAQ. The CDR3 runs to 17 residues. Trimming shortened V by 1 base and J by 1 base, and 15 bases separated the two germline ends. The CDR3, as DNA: TGTGCCAGCAGCTTAGAGTCCGAGCGGGCCGGCACAGATACGCAGTATTTT. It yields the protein CASSLESERAGTDTQYF.